Listed below are T cell receptor beta chains from one sample, sequenced in a study of blood T cell repertoires in COVID-19. Only in-frame clones appear in the TCRdb table, and some are missing; sequencing was by immunoSEQ multiplex PCR. The repertoire holds more than 250,000 clones, with roughly 90% as singletons. Material: peripheral blood. Receptors originate from a man between 18 and 35 years old who had recovered from COVID-19. The CDR3 runs from the conserved cysteine through the conserved F or W. D genes are given only for firm matches. Where a row states a size, it is once, few, many or the class of an expanded clone; other rows omit it.

J gene: TRBJ2-7
V gene: TRBV6-5
D gene: NA
clone size: once
CDR3 protein: CASSIGTAAMEQYF
CDR3 DNA: TGTGCCAGCAGCATAGGTACAGCAGCTATGGAGCAGTACTTC

J gene: TRBJ2-1
V gene: TRBV5-8
D gene: NA
clone size: NA
CDR3 protein: CASSLEPTLCGHSCEQFF
CDR3 DNA: TGTGCCAGCAGCTTGGAGCCCACACTCTGCGGGCATAGTTGTGAGCAGTTCTTC

J gene: TRBJ1-5
V gene: TRBV6-1
D gene: TRBD1
clone size: NA
CDR3 protein: CASSDLFRDRGINQPQHF
CDR3 DNA: TGTGCCAGCAGTGATCTATTCCGGGACAGGGGGATCAATCAGCCCCAGCATTTT

J gene: TRBJ2-2
V gene: TRBV29-1
D gene: NA
clone size: NA
CDR3 protein: CSVEEGGGGFDTGELFF
CDR3 DNA: TGCAGCGTTGAAGAAGGAGGGGGAGGGTTCGACACCGGGGAGCTGTTTTTT

J gene: TRBJ2-3
V gene: TRBV2
D gene: NA
clone size: NA
CDR3 protein: CARRPGTDTQYF
CDR3 DNA: TGTGCCAGACGCCCCGGGACAGATACGCAGTATTTT

J gene: TRBJ1-5
V gene: TRBV2
D gene: NA
clone size: NA
CDR3 protein: CASTGGGGHQPQHF
CDR3 DNA: TGTGCCAGCACTGGAGGGGGGGGTCATCAGCCCCAGCATTTT

J gene: TRBJ2-3
V gene: TRBV7-9
D gene: TRBD1
clone size: NA
CDR3 protein: CASSLTGGLRDTQYF
CDR3 DNA: TGTGCCAGCAGCCTTACAGGGGGACTCCGAGATACGCAGTATTTT

J gene: TRBJ1-3
V gene: TRBV5-1
D gene: NA
clone size: NA
CDR3 protein: CASSPGNSALGGNTIYF
CDR3 DNA: TGCGCCAGCAGCCCCGGGAACAGTGCCTTGGGAGGAAACACCATATATTTT

J gene: TRBJ2-3
V gene: TRBV4-1
D gene: NA
clone size: NA
CDR3 protein: CASSQDRPYFGSDTQYF
CDR3 DNA: TGCGCCAGCAGCCAAGATAGACCTTACTTCGGGTCAGATACGCAGTATTTT

J gene: TRBJ2-1
V gene: TRBV6-5
D gene: TRBD2
clone size: NA
CDR3 protein: CASSYGASGLYNEQFF
CDR3 DNA: TGTGCCAGCAGTTACGGGGCTAGCGGGCTCTACAATGAGCAGTTCTTC

J gene: TRBJ2-1
V gene: TRBV4-3
D gene: NA
clone size: once
CDR3 protein: CASSREYRETYNEQFF
CDR3 DNA: TGCGCCAGCAGCCGGGAATACAGGGAAACCTACAATGAGCAGTTCTTC

J gene: TRBJ2-7
V gene: TRBV29-1
D gene: NA
clone size: few
CDR3 protein: CSVVSSDSATYEQYF
CDR3 DNA: TGCAGCGTTGTTTCCTCCGACAGTGCCACCTACGAGCAGTACTTC

J gene: TRBJ2-5
V gene: TRBV9
D gene: TRBD2
clone size: NA
CDR3 protein: CASSVDPSGRDYERQETQYF
CDR3 DNA: TGTGCCAGCAGCGTAGATCCCAGCGGGAGAGACTACGAAAGGCAAGAGACCCAGTACTTC

J gene: TRBJ1-1
V gene: TRBV27
D gene: NA
clone size: NA
CDR3 protein: CASSFTGWLDTEAFF
CDR3 DNA: TGTGCCAGCAGTTTTACAGGGTGGCTAGACACTGAAGCTTTCTTT

J gene: TRBJ1-6
V gene: TRBV7-2
D gene: NA
clone size: NA
CDR3 protein: CASSLGTGTNSPLHF
CDR3 DNA: TGTGCCAGCAGCTTAGGAACGGGTACCAATTCACCCCTCCACTTT

J gene: TRBJ2-1
V gene: TRBV19
D gene: NA
clone size: NA
CDR3 protein: CASSIASGPYNEQFF
CDR3 DNA: TGTGCCAGTAGTATAGCGAGCGGCCCGTACAATGAGCAGTTCTTC

J gene: TRBJ2-3
V gene: TRBV4-1
D gene: NA
clone size: once
CDR3 protein: CASSQQGEADTQYF
CDR3 DNA: TGCGCCAGCAGCCAACAGGGGGAGGCAGATACGCAGTATTTT

J gene: TRBJ1-4
V gene: TRBV19
D gene: NA
clone size: NA
CDR3 protein: CASSITGGEDEKLFF
CDR3 DNA: TGTGCCAGTAGTATTACTGGGGGCGAGGATGAAAAACTGTTTTTT

J gene: TRBJ2-7
V gene: TRBV6-2/TRBV6-3
D gene: NA
clone size: NA
CDR3 protein: CASSPARLELYEQYF
CDR3 DNA: TGTGCCAGCAGTCCGGCTCGACTTGAATTGTACGAGCAGTACTTC

J gene: TRBJ2-5
V gene: TRBV27
D gene: NA
clone size: NA
CDR3 protein: CASRKSGAETQYF
CDR3 DNA: TGTGCCAGCAGAAAAAGTGGGGCAGAGACCCAGTACTTC

J gene: TRBJ2-5
V gene: TRBV13
D gene: NA
clone size: NA
CDR3 protein: CASSLGRQGETQYF
CDR3 DNA: TGTGCCAGCAGCTTAGGTAGGCAGGGAGAGACCCAGTACTTC

J gene: TRBJ2-1
V gene: TRBV9
D gene: TRBD2
clone size: NA
CDR3 protein: CASSVGGTRHNEQFF
CDR3 DNA: TGTGCCAGCAGCGTAGGGGGGACTAGACACAATGAGCAGTTCTTC

J gene: TRBJ2-7
V gene: TRBV7-2
D gene: NA
clone size: NA
CDR3 protein: CASENRVEYEQYF
CDR3 DNA: TGTGCCAGCGAGAACAGGGTGGAGTACGAGCAGTACTTC

J gene: TRBJ1-6
V gene: TRBV15
D gene: TRBD1
clone size: once
CDR3 protein: CATKTGGNNSPLHF
CDR3 DNA: TGTGCCACCAAAACAGGGGGCAATAATTCACCCCTCCACTTT

J gene: TRBJ2-1
V gene: TRBV24-1
D gene: NA
clone size: NA
CDR3 protein: CATSGPYNEQFF
CDR3 DNA: TGTGCCACCAGTGGTCCATACAATGAGCAGTTCTTC

J gene: TRBJ2-3
V gene: TRBV5-4
D gene: TRBD2
clone size: NA
CDR3 protein: CASSGARGGHSDTQYF
CDR3 DNA: TGTGCCAGCAGCGGGGCTCGGGGGGGCCATTCAGATACGCAGTATTTT

J gene: TRBJ1-2
V gene: TRBV5-1
D gene: NA
clone size: NA
CDR3 protein: CASSVGAGVRANYGYTF
CDR3 DNA: TGCGCCAGCAGCGTGGGGGCAGGGGTGCGAGCTAACTATGGCTACACCTTC

J gene: TRBJ1-4
V gene: TRBV18
D gene: NA
clone size: NA
CDR3 protein: CASSPLQATNEKLFF
CDR3 DNA: TGTGCCAGCTCACCCCTACAGGCAACTAATGAAAAACTGTTTTTT

J gene: TRBJ2-5
V gene: TRBV19
D gene: NA
clone size: NA
CDR3 protein: CASSIPGVGETQYF
CDR3 DNA: TGTGCCAGTAGTATTCCGGGAGTGGGTGAGACCCAGTACTTC

J gene: TRBJ1-1
V gene: TRBV18
D gene: NA
clone size: NA
CDR3 protein: CASSPGEYTEAFF
CDR3 DNA: TGTGCCAGCTCACCTGGGGAGTACACTGAAGCTTTCTTT

J gene: TRBJ2-5
V gene: TRBV4-2
D gene: TRBD2
clone size: NA
CDR3 protein: CASSQVGSGRTETQYF
CDR3 DNA: TGTGCCAGCAGCCAAGTTGGTAGCGGGAGGACAGAGACCCAGTACTTC

J gene: TRBJ2-3
V gene: TRBV10-3
D gene: TRBD2
clone size: NA
CDR3 protein: CAISQLAGEGDTQYF
CDR3 DNA: TGTGCCATCAGTCAACTAGCGGGAGAGGGTGATACGCAGTATTTT

J gene: TRBJ2-2
V gene: TRBV5-1
D gene: NA
clone size: NA
CDR3 protein: CASRGVNTGELFF
CDR3 DNA: TGCGCCAGCAGGGGAGTGAACACCGGGGAGCTGTTTTTT

J gene: TRBJ2-7
V gene: TRBV11-2
D gene: NA
clone size: NA
CDR3 protein: CASSLVIRGSSYEQYF
CDR3 DNA: TGTGCCAGCAGCTTAGTCATCAGGGGAAGCTCCTACGAGCAGTACTTC

J gene: TRBJ2-7
V gene: TRBV27
D gene: TRBD1
clone size: NA
CDR3 protein: CASRKQGAYEQYF
CDR3 DNA: TGTGCCAGCAGAAAACAGGGGGCCTACGAGCAGTACTTC

J gene: TRBJ2-2
V gene: TRBV4-3
D gene: NA
clone size: NA
CDR3 protein: CASSQEAGPGELFF
CDR3 DNA: TGCGCCAGCAGCCAAGAGGCGGGTCCCGGGGAGCTGTTTTTT

J gene: TRBJ2-7
V gene: TRBV5-5
D gene: TRBD2
clone size: NA
CDR3 protein: CASSGGTSGIYEQYF
CDR3 DNA: TGTGCCAGCAGCGGCGGGACTAGCGGGATTTACGAGCAGTACTTC

J gene: TRBJ1-2
V gene: TRBV15
D gene: TRBD1
clone size: NA
CDR3 protein: CATSRESQGLVGYTF
CDR3 DNA: TGTGCCACCAGCAGAGAATCACAGGGGTTGGTTGGCTACACCTTC